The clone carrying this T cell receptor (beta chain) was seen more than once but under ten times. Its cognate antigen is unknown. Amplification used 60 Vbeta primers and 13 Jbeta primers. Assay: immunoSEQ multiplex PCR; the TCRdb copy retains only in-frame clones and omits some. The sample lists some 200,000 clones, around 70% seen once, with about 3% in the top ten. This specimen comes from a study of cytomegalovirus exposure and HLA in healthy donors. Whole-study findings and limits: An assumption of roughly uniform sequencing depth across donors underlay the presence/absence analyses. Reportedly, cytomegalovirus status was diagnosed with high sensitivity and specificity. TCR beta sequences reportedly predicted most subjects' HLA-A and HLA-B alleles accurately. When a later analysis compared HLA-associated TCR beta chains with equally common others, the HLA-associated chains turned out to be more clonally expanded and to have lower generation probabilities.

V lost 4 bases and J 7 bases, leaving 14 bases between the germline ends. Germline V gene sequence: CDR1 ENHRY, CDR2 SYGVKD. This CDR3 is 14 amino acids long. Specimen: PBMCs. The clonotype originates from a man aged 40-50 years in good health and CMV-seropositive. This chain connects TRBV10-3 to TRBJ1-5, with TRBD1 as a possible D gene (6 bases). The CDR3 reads CAISVKQGSQPQHF. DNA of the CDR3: TGTGCCATCAGTGTTAAACAGGGTAGCCAGCCCCAGCATTTT.